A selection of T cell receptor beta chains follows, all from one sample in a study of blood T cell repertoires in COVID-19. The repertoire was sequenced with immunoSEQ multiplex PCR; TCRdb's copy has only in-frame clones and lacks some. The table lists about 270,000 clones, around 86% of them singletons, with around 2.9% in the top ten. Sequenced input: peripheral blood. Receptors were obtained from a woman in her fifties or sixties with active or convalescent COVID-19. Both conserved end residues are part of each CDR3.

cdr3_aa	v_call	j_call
CASSRAGGSTDTQYF	TRBV9	TRBJ2-3
CASSWGATGDGTIYF	TRBV5-1	TRBJ1-3
CSAGTSSYEQYF	TRBV29-1	TRBJ2-7
CAWGTGERAQHF	TRBV30	TRBJ1-5
CASSARGDTNTGELFF	TRBV5-8	TRBJ2-2
CASSYGQTPPLHF	TRBV7-2	TRBJ1-6
CASSPGLGTDTQYF	TRBV18	TRBJ2-3
CAISEAGPYEQYF	TRBV10-3	TRBJ2-7
CASSLGSGEGSYEQYF	TRBV5-1	TRBJ2-7
CASSWGQGINTEAFF	TRBV7-8	TRBJ1-1
CASSRSGGAGETQYF	TRBV27	TRBJ2-5
CASRSGRFQETQYF	TRBV25-1	TRBJ2-5
CASTDRDPPTREQYF	TRBV19	TRBJ2-7
CASSPQGGYEQYF	TRBV27	TRBJ2-7
CATRQRPRQGLAGTDTQYF	TRBV2	TRBJ2-3
CASSPIWASGGLYNEQFF	TRBV14	TRBJ2-1
CASSFDRGTEAFF	TRBV11-2	TRBJ1-1
CASKGSPEETQYF	TRBV25-1	TRBJ2-5
CASSIARGPNTGELFF	TRBV19	TRBJ2-2
CASSILGSKYNSPLHF	TRBV19	TRBJ1-6
CASRGVNLNYGYTF	TRBV6-6	TRBJ1-2
CASSQVRGGELFF	TRBV14	TRBJ2-2
CASTDLRTGELFF	TRBV12-3/TRBV12-4	TRBJ2-2
CASSLLRGTEAFF	TRBV7-2	TRBJ1-1
CASSFGKQLPYGYTF	TRBV5-4	TRBJ1-2
CASSSLTTGQGAEAFF	TRBV9	TRBJ1-1
CASSPYGLNGYTF	TRBV11-2	TRBJ1-2
CASTPTSGGASQETQYF	TRBV3-1/TRBV3-2	TRBJ2-5
CATSSGQGYEQYF	TRBV15	TRBJ2-7
CASGGSGGVQPQHF	TRBV27	TRBJ1-5
CASRFRESDGEKLFF	TRBV5-5	TRBJ1-4
CASSLDRLYTEAFF	TRBV19	TRBJ1-1
CASRAQGTGNTIYF	TRBV11-1	TRBJ1-3
CAWGTAGTIYF	TRBV30	TRBJ1-3
CAISESILRERGYTF	TRBV10-3	TRBJ1-2
CASSYVGAVTEAFF	TRBV6-2/TRBV6-3	TRBJ1-1
CASSQPEAGTQYF	TRBV3-1/TRBV3-2	TRBJ2-5
CASSPLGPGGAGGELFF	TRBV11-2	TRBJ2-2
CASSFGGNEQFF	TRBV5-6	TRBJ2-1
CASSQVAGGKFGLQETQYF	TRBV3-1/TRBV3-2	TRBJ2-5
CATSDSRTGRETSSQYF	TRBV24-1	TRBJ2-5
CASSPESEYGQPQHF	TRBV18	TRBJ1-5
CASSGDRDQPQHF	TRBV11-2	TRBJ1-5
CAWGEVIYGYTF	TRBV30	TRBJ1-2
CAWSVSLGPGQGGGYTF	TRBV30	TRBJ1-2
CASSLEAGVREKLFF	TRBV5-1	TRBJ1-4